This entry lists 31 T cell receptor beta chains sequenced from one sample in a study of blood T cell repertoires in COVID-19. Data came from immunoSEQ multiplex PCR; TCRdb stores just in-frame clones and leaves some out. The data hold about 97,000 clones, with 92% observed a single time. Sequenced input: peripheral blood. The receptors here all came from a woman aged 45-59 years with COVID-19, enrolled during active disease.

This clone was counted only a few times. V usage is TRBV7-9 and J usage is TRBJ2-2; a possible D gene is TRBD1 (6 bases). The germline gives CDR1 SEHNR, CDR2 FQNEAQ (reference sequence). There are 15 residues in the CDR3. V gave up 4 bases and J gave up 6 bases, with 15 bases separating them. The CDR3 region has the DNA TGTGCCAGCAGCTCCGACAACAGGGTCCCCGGGGAGCTGTTTTTT. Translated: CASSSDNRVPGELFF. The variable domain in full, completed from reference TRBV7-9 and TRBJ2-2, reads DTGVSQNPRHKITKRGQNVTFRCDPISEHNRLYWYRQTLGQGPEFLTYFQNEAQLEKSRLLSDRFSAERPKGSFSTLEIQRTEQGDSAMYLCASSSDNRVPGELFFGEGSRLTVL.

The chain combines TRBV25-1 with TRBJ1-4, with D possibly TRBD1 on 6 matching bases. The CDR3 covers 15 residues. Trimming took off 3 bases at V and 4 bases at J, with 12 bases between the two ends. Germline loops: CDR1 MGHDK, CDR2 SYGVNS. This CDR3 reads CASSDPGQINEKLFF. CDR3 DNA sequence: TGTGCCAGCAGTGACCCCGGACAGATTAATGAAAAACTGTTTTTT.

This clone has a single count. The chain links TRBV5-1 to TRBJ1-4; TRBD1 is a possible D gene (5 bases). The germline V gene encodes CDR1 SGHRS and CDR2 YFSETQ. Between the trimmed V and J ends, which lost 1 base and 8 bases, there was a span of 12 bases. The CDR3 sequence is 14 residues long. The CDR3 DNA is TGCGCCAGCAGCTTGATGGGGGGGTCGGAAAAACTGTTTTTT. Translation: CASSLMGGSEKLFF. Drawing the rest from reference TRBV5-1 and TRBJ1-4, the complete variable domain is KAGVTQTPRYLIKTRGQQVTLSCSPISGHRSVSWYQQTPGQGLQFLFEYFSETQRNKGNFPGRFSGRQFSNSRSEMNVSTLELGDSALYLCASSLMGGSEKLFFGSGTQLSVL.

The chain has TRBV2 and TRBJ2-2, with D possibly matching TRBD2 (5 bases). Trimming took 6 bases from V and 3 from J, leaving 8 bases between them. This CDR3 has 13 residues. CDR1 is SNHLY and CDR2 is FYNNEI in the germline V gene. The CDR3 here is CASRRGDTGELFF. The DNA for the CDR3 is TGTGCCAGCAGACGGGGTGACACCGGGGAGCTGTTTTTT. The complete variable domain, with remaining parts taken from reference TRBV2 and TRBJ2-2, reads EPEVTQTPSHQVTQMGQEVILRCVPISNHLYFYWYRQILGQKVEFLVSFYNNEISEKSEIFDDQFSVERPDGSNFTLKIRSTKLEDSAMYFCASRRGDTGELFFGEGSRLTVL.

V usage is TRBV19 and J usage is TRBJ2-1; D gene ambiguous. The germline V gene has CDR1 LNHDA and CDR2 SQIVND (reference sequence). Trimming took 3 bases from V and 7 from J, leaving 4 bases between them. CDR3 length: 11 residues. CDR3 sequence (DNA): TGTGCCAGTAGTATCGGGAATGAGCAGTTCTTC. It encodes CASSIGNEQFF.

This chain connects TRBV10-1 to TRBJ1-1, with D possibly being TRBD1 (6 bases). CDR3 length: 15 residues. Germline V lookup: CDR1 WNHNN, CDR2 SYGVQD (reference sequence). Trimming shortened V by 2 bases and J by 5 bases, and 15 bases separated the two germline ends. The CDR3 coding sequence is TGCGCCAGCAGTGAGGGGACAAGGGGCTGGACTGAAGCTTTCTTT. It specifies CASSEGTRGWTEAFF.

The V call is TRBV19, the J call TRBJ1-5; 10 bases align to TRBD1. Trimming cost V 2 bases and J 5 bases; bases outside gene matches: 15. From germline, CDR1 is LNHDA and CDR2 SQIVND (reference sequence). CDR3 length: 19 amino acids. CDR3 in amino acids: CASSISKGGDRGRYQPQHF. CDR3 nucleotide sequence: TGTGCCAGTAGTATATCCAAAGGCGGCGACAGGGGGCGGTATCAGCCCCAGCATTTT.

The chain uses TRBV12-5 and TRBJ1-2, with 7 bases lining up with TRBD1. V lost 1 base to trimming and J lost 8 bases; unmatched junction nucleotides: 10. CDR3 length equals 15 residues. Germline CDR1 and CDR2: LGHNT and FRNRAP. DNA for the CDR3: TGTGCTAGTGGTTTGGGACAGGGTATTAAGAGAGGCTACACCTTC. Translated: CASGLGQGIKRGYTF.

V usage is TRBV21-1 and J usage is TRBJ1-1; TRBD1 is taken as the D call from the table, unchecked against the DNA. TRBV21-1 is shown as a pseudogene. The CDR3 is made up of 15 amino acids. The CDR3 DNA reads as TGTGCCAGCAGCACCAGACAGGGGGCGAAGTCTGAAGCTTTCTTT. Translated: CASSTRQGAKSEAFF.

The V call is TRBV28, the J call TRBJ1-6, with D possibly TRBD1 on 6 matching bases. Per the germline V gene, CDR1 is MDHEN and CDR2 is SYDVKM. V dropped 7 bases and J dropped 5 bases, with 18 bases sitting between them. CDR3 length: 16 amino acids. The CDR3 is CASTDMRTADNSPLHF. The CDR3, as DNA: TGTGCCAGCACCGACATGCGGACAGCCGATAATTCACCCCTCCACTTT.

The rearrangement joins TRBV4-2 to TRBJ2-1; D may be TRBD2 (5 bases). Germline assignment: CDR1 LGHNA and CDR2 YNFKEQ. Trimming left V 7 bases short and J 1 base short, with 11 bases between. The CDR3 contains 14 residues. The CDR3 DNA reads TGTGCCAGCACCCACGGGGAATCCTACAATGAGCAGTTCTTC. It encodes CASTHGESYNEQFF.

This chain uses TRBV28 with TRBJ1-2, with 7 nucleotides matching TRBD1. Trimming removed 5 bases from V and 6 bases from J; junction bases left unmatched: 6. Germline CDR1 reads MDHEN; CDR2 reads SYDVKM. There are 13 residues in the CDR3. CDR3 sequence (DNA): TGTGCCAGCAGTGTCAGGGGGAGAGATGGCTACACCTTC. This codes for CASSVRGRDGYTF.

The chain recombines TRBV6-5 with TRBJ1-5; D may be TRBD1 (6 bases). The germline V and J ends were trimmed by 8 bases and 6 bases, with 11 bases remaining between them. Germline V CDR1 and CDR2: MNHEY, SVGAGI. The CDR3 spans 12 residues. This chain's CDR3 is CASPRGSQPQHF. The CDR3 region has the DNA TGTGCCAGCCCAAGGGGGTCTCAGCCCCAGCATTTT.

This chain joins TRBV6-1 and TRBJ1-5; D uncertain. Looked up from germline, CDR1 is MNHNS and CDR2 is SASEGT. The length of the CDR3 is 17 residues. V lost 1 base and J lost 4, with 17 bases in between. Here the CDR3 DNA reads TGTGCCAGCAGTGAAGAGATTGGAACGGGGAAGAATCAGCCCCAGCATTTT. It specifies CASSEEIGTGKNQPQHF.

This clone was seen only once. CDR3 residues: CASSLRGDRLSYEQYF. CDR3 in DNA: TGTGCCAGCAGCTTAAGGGGGGACAGGTTGTCCTACGAGCAGTACTTC. The V and J genes are TRBV7-8 and TRBJ2-7, with 8 bases lining up with TRBD1. The V gene end was trimmed by 2 bases and the J gene end by 1 base; junction bases not matched to a gene: 7. This CDR3 region has 16 residues. The V gene's germline CDR1 is SGHVS and CDR2 FQNEAQ. Drawing the rest from reference TRBV7-8 and TRBJ2-7, the complete variable domain is GAGVSQSPRYKVAKRGQDVALRCDPISGHVSLFWYQQALGQGPEFLTYFQNEAQLDKSGLPSDRFFAERPEGSVSTLKIQRTQQEDSAVYLCASSLRGDRLSYEQYFGPGTRLTVT.

In nucleotides, the CDR3 is TGTGCCACCAGTGATCCTCGGTCCCCGGGGGCTGAAGCTTTCTTT. Translated, it gives CATSDPRSPGAEAFF. This sequence joins TRBV24-1 and TRBJ1-1, with D perhaps matching TRBD1 (5 bases). Trimming shortened V by 3 bases and J by 6 bases, and 16 bases separated the two germline ends. Germline V CDR1 and CDR2: KGHDR, SFDVKD. CDR3 length equals 15 residues.

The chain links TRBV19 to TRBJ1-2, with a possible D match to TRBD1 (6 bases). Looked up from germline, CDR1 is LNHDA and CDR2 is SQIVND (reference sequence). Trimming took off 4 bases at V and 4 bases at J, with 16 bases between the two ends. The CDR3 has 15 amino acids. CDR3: CASSTYRDHPYGYTF. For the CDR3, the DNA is TGTGCCAGTAGTACCTACAGGGACCACCCCTATGGCTACACCTTC.

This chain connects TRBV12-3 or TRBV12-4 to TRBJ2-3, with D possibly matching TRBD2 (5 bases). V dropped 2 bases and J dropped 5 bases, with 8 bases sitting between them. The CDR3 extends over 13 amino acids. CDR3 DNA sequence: TGTGCCAGCAGTTTAACCCGGGGAGATACGCAGTATTTT. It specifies CASSLTRGDTQYF.

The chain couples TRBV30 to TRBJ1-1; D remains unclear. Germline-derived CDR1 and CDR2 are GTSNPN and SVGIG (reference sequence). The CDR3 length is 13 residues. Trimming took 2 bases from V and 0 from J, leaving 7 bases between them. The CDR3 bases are TGTGCCTGGAGTCTAGATTTGAACACTGAAGCTTTCTTT. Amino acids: CAWSLDLNTEAFF.

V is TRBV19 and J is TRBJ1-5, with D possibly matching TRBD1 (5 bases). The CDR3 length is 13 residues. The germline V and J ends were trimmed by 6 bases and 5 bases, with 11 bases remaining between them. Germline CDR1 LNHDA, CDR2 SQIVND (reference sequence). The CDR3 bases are TGTGCCAGTAGCCTGACAGCAGATCAGCCCCAGCATTTT. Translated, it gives CASSLTADQPQHF.

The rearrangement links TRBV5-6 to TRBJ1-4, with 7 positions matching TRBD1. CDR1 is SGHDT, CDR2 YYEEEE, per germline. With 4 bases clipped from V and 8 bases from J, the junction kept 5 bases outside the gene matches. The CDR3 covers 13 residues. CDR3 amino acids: CASSPTGREKLFF. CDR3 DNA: TGTGCCAGCAGCCCGACAGGGAGGGAAAAACTGTTTTTT. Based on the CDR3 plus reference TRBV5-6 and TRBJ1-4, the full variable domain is DAGVTQSPTHLIKTRGQQVTLRCSPKSGHDTVSWYQQALGQGPQFIFQYYEEEERQRGNFPDRFSGHQFPNYSSELNVNALLLGDSALYLCASSPTGREKLFFGSGTQLSVL.

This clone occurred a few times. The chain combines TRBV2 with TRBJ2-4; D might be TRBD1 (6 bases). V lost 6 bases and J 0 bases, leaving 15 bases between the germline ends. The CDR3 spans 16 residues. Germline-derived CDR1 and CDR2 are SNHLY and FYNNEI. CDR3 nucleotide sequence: TGTGCCAGCAGGGGGGCCAGCGGATTAGCCAAAAACATTCAGTACTTC. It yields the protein CASRGASGLAKNIQYF.

The CDR3 DNA follows: TGTGCCAGCAGTTTCTCAGGCCTCAATTATGGCTACACCTTC. Its protein product is CASSFSGLNYGYTF. V is TRBV28 and J is TRBJ1-2; D gene ambiguous. CDR1 is MDHEN and CDR2 is SYDVKM in the germline V gene. Trimming pared 3 bases from V and 5 bases from J, leaving 13 bases between. The CDR3 spans 14 residues.

Here the CDR3 DNA reads TGTGCTAGTGGTCCAGGGAGGAGCGGGGGGGCCGGTGATACGCAGTATTTT. It translates to CASGPGRSGGAGDTQYF. The chain employs TRBV12-5 and TRBJ2-3; TRBD2 matches at 10 bases. V was clipped by 5 bases and J by 6 bases; unmatched bases: 14. Per germline, CDR1 LGHNT and CDR2 FRNRAP. The CDR3 consists of 17 residues. Variable domain in full (rest from reference TRBV12-5 and TRBJ2-3): DARVTQTPRHKVTEMGQEVTMRCQPILGHNTVFWYRQTMMQGLELLAYFRNRAPLDDSGMPKDRFSAEMPDATLATLKIQPSEPRDSAVYFCASGPGRSGGAGDTQYFGPGTRLTVL.

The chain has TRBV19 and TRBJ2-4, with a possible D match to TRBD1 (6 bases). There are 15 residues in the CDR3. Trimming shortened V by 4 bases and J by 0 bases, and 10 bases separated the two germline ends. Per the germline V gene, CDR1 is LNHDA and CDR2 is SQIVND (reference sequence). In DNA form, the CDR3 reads TGTGCCAGTAGTACTACCAGGGGAGCCAAAAACATTCAGTACTTC. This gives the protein CASSTTRGAKNIQYF.

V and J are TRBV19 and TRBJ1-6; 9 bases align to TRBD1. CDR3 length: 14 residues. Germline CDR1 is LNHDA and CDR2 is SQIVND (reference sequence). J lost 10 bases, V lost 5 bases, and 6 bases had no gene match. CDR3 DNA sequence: TGTGCCAGTAGTTCGGGACAGGGAATGTCACCCCTCCACTTT. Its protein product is CASSSGQGMSPLHF.

CDR3 residues: CASGPEGATNEKLFF. CDR3 nucleotides: TGTGCTAGTGGTCCCGAAGGGGCAACTAATGAAAAACTGTTTTTT. The chain recombines TRBV12-5 with TRBJ1-4, with a weak D call TRBD1 (5 bases). CDR1 and CDR2 (germline): LGHNT, FRNRAP. The CDR3 has 15 amino acids. Deletions cut 5 bases from V and 0 bases from J, with 10 bases between.

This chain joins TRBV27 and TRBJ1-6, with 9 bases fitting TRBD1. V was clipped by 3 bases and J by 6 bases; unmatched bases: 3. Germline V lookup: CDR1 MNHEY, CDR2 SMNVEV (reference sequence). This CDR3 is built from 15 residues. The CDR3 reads CASSFGTGSNSPLHF. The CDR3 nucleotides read TGTGCCAGCAGTTTCGGGACAGGGAGTAATTCACCCCTCCACTTT.

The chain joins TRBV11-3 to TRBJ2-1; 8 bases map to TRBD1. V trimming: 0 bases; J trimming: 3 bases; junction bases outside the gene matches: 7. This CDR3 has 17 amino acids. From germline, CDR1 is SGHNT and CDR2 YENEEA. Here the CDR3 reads CASSLDRTGQNYNEQFF. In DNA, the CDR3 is TGTGCCAGCAGCTTAGATAGGACAGGGCAAAACTACAATGAGCAGTTCTTC.

The CDR3 reads CASRLGGNSPLHF. In DNA form, the CDR3 reads TGTGCCAGTAGGTTGGGGGGTAATTCACCCCTCCACTTT. The chain carries TRBV19 and TRBJ1-6, with D possibly TRBD1 on 5 matching bases. The CDR3 is made up of 13 amino acids. Germline V gene data show CDR1 as LNHDA and CDR2 as SQIVND (reference sequence). Trimming took off 6 bases at V and 6 bases at J, with 9 bases between the two ends.

The CDR3 DNA follows: TGCGCCAGCAGCTTGGCTAGCGGCCCGAACGAGCAGTACTTC. This codes for CASSLASGPNEQYF. The chain recombines TRBV5-1 with TRBJ2-7; TRBD2 matches 7 bases. V shed 0 bases, J shed 5 bases, and the junction held 5 bases outside the gene matches. Germline V gene data show CDR1 as SGHRS and CDR2 as YFSETQ. The CDR3 length is 14 residues.